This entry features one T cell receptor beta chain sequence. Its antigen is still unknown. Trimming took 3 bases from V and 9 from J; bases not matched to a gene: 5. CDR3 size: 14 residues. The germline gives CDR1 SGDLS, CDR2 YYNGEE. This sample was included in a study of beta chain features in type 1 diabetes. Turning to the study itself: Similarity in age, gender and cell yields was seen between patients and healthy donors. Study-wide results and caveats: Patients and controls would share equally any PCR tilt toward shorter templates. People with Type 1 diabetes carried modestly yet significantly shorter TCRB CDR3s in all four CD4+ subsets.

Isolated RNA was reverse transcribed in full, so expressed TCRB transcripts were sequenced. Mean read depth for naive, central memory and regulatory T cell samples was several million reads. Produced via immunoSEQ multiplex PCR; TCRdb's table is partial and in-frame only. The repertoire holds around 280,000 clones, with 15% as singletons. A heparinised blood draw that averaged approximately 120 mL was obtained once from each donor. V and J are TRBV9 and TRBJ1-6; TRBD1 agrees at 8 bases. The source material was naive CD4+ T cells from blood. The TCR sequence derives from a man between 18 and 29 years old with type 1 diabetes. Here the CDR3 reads CASSDRQGFSPLHF. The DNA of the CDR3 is TGTGCCAGCAGCGATCGACAGGGGTTTTCACCCCTCCACTTT.